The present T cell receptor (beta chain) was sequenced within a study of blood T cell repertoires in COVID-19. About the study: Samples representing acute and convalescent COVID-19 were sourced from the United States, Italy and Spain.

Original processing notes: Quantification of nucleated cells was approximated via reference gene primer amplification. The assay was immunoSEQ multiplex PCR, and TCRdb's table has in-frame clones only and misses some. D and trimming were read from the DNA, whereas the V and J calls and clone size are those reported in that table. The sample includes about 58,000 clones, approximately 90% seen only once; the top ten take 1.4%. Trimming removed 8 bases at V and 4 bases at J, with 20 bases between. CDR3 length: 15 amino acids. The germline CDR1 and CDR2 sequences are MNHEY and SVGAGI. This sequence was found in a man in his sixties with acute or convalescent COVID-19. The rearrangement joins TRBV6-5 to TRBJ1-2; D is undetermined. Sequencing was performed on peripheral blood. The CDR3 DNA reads TGTGCCAGCCGCGATCTAGGATCTCGGGGCTATGGCTACACCTTC. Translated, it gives CASRDLGSRGYGYTF.